The 7 T cell receptor beta chains in this list originate from one sample, sequenced in a study of CD8 T cells in Susac syndrome. With random hexamers, roughly 0.45 to 1 ug RNA was reverse transcribed. TCRdb reprocessed the immunoSEQ multiplex PCR reads with MiXCR, giving one entry per CDR3 protein. The sample has 120,000 to 150,000 distinct CDR3 sequences, roughly 96% seen once; the top ten hold over 0.095%. Material for sequencing was CD4+ T cells from PBMCs. The source of these receptors is a human donor with multiple sclerosis.

The table lists this clonotype with a count of one. V gene TRBV29-1 combines with J gene TRBJ2-1; 10 bases are shared with TRBD2. Germline V CDR1 and CDR2: SQVTM, ANQGSEA. With V trimmed by 3 bases and J by 6 bases, 11 bases remained unmatched. The CDR3 extends over 16 amino acids. DNA for the CDR3: TGCAGCGTTGAGCGGGTAGCGGGGGGTTTTGGCAATGAGCAGTTCTTC. Translated: CSVERVAGGFGNEQFF.

V and J are TRBV20-1 and TRBJ2-5, with D tentatively TRBD1 or TRBD2 (5 bases each). Germline-derived CDR1 and CDR2 are DFQATT and SNEGSKA (reference sequence). Trimming removed 1 base at V and 0 bases at J, with 12 bases between. This CDR3 has 15 amino acids. The CDR3 protein is CSARVGRSNQETQYF. CDR3 bases: TGCAGTGCTAGAGTGGGACGGTCTAACCAAGAGACCCAGTACTTC.

The chain recombines TRBV15 with TRBJ1-2; perhaps TRBD1 as D (6 bases). CDR1 is LNHNV and CDR2 is YYDKDF in the germline V gene (reference sequence). V was trimmed by 9 bases and J by 7 bases, leaving 21 bases between them. The CDR3 consists of 14 residues. The CDR3 here is CATSWGGQMVGYTF. In nucleotides, the CDR3 is TGTGCCACGTCATGGGGGGGACAAATGGTTGGCTACACCTTC.

This clonotype showed up just once. This rearrangement joins TRBV20-1 to TRBJ2-1, with 10 bases matching TRBD2. The CDR3 has 13 residues. Germline V gene sequence: CDR1 DFQATT, CDR2 SNEGSKA (reference sequence). The ends lost 5 bases at V and 8 bases at J; junction bases unmatched: 6. The DNA for the CDR3 is TGCAGTGCTCAGCGGGAGGGCCGGGATGAGCAGTTCTTC. Its translation is CSAQREGRDEQFF.

This clonotype was detected once. The rearrangement joins TRBV4-1 to TRBJ2-7, with 7 bases that match TRBD2. The junction had 14 bases not matched to a gene; V was cut back by 3 bases and J by 6 bases. This CDR3 has 16 residues. From germline, CDR1 is MGHRA and CDR2 YSYEKL. The CDR3 spells CASSHEVDGLVLEQYF. The CDR3 DNA follows: TGCGCCAGCAGCCACGAGGTGGACGGACTAGTCCTCGAGCAGTACTTC.

The chain uses TRBV29-1 and TRBJ1-2; the D is unclear. The germline gives CDR1 SQVTM, CDR2 ANQGSEA. V was shortened by 6 bases and J by 4 bases, with 18 bases between the two germline ends. The CDR3 contains 14 residues. CDR3 amino acids: CSVTTASLSYGYTF. The CDR3 nucleotides read TGCAGCGTCACTACAGCCTCCCTTAGCTATGGCTACACCTTC.

The V call is TRBV5-4, the J call TRBJ2-7; possibly TRBD1 for D (6 bases). This CDR3 is built from 14 residues. Germline-derived CDR1 and CDR2 are SGHNT and YYREEE (reference sequence). V was cut by 5 bases and J by 4 bases, with 16 bases left in between. Here the CDR3 reads CASRGEGQPYEQYF. In DNA, the CDR3 is TGTGCCAGCAGGGGGGAAGGACAGCCTTACGAGCAGTACTTC. The variable domain in full, with the rest retrieved from reference TRBV5-4 and TRBJ2-7, is ETGVTQSPTHLIKTRGQQVTLRCSSQSGHNTVSWYQQALGQGPQFIFQYYREEENGRGNFPPRFSGLQFPNYSSELNVNALELDDSALYLCASRGEGQPYEQYFGPGTRLTVT.